This is a list of T cell receptor beta chains from one sample in a study of graft-versus-host responses after intestinal transplantation. For these receptors, no antigen is known. Profiled with immunoSEQ multiplex PCR; TCRdb holds only in-frame clones, not every one. The sample has more than 100,000 clones; 80% to 95% are singletons. The sample here was unstimulated CD8+ T cells sorted from spleen or lymph node cells, taken before intestinal transplant. Receptors were obtained from a human donor who received an intestinal transplant. Both conserved end residues are part of each CDR3. The D gene is left open where the match is weak. The size entry is marked missing in some rows and otherwise reads once, few, many or a size class.

>TRBJ2-5|16|TRBV9|TRBD1|NA
TGTGCCAGCAGCGCGACCGGGACAGGGGGTGTTGAGACCCAGTACTTC
CASSATGTGGVETQYF
>TRBJ1-1|13|TRBV9|NA|NA
TGTGCCAGCGCCGTCACTGTGAACACTGAAGCTTTCTTT
CASAVTVNTEAFF
>TRBJ2-7|15|TRBV9|NA|NA
TGTGCCAGCAGCGTAGCTCGGGACTCACCCTACGAGCAGTACTTC
CASSVARDSPYEQYF
>TRBJ2-3|13|TRBV4-1|TRBD2|NA
TGCGCCAGCATGGGACTAGGCACAGATACGCAGTATTTT
CASMGLGTDTQYF
>TRBJ2-7|16|TRBV7-8|NA|NA
TGTGCCAGCAGCCCGGAGGCGGGACACGGAAACTACGAGCAGTACTTC
CASSPEAGHGNYEQYF
>TRBJ1-2|13|TRBV6-6|TRBD1|NA
TGTGCCAGCGGCGGGACAGGGATGGATGGCTACACCTTC
CASGGTGMDGYTF
>TRBJ2-5|14|TRBV15|NA|NA
TGTGCCACCAGCTCAGGGCCTTCCTGGGAGACCCAGTACTTC
CATSSGPSWETQYF
>TRBJ2-3|14|TRBV7-6|NA|NA
TGTGCCAGCAGCCTTAGCGGAAGCACAGATACGCAGTATTTT
CASSLSGSTDTQYF
>TRBJ2-7|13|TRBV13|TRBD2|NA
TGTGCCAGCAGCCTGGGGACTACCTACGAGCAGTACTTC
CASSLGTTYEQYF
>TRBJ1-2|13|TRBV19|TRBD1|NA
TGTGCCAGTATCGGGACAGCGATCTATGGCTACACCTTC
CASIGTAIYGYTF
>TRBJ2-3|15|TRBV9|TRBD2|NA
TGTGCCAGCAGCCTCATAGCGGGGGGCGGGGATACGCAGTATTTT
CASSLIAGGGDTQYF
>TRBJ1-5|15|TRBV27|TRBD1|NA
TGTGCCAGCAGCTCCGGGACAGATAGCAATCAGCCCCAGCATTTT
CASSSGTDSNQPQHF
>TRBJ1-1|17|TRBV2|NA|NA
TGTGCCAGCAGTGCTGACAGCCTCAGAGCCTTCAACACTGAAGCTTTCTTT
CASSADSLRAFNTEAFF
>TRBJ2-7|18|TRBV2|NA|NA
TGTGCCAGCAGGGAAAACCTCATGACAGGATCCTCTCGGTACGAGCAGTACTTC
CASRENLMTGSSRYEQYF
>TRBJ1-1|14|TRBV19|NA|NA
TGTGCCAGTAGTGTCCGGGATGAGAACACTGAAGCTTTCTTT
CASSVRDENTEAFF
>TRBJ2-1|16|TRBV7-8|NA|NA
TGTGCCAGCAGCCCTTTCACAGGTCCTCCCTACAATGAGCAGTTCTTC
CASSPFTGPPYNEQFF
>TRBJ1-2|14|TRBV19|NA|NA
TGTGCCAGTAGTATGCTGCCCGGCCCCTATGGCTACACCTTC
CASSMLPGPYGYTF
>TRBJ1-2|14|TRBV9|NA|NA
TGTGCCAGCAGCGCCCCGGGATCCTCTTGGGGCTACACCTTC
CASSAPGSSWGYTF
>TRBJ2-7|13|TRBV11-3|NA|NA
TGTGCCAGCAGCTTAGGGGCTATTTACGAGCAGTACTTC
CASSLGAIYEQYF
>TRBJ2-3|15|TRBV6-4|TRBD2|NA
TGTGCCAGCAGTGACGAGCGGGGGGCCCCAGATACGCAGTATTTT
CASSDERGAPDTQYF
>TRBJ2-5|13|TRBV30|NA|NA
TGTGCCTGGAGCTATGGACAGCCCGAGAACCAGTACTTC
CAWSYGQPENQYF
>TRBJ2-5|12|TRBV7-9|NA|NA
TGTGCCAGCAGCCCAACACGAGAGACCCAGTACTTC
CASSPTRETQYF
>TRBJ2-3|15|TRBV6-1|NA|NA
TGTGCCAGCAGTGAACCCATTGTGAGCCCAGATACGCAGTATTTT
CASSEPIVSPDTQYF
>TRBJ1-2|12|TRBV10-3|NA|NA
TGTGCCATCAGTCAGCCGGGTAGGGGCTACACCTTC
CAISQPGRGYTF
>TRBJ1-3|17|TRBV5-6|NA|NA
TGTGCCAGCAGCCTTGGAGGTCCAGGGTCGCAGTTGGACACCATATATTTT
CASSLGGPGSQLDTIYF
>TRBJ2-3|18|TRBV7-8|TRBD2|NA
TGTGCCAGCAGCCCCGATCGAGCCTCTAGCGGCAACACAGATACGCAGTATTTT
CASSPDRASSGNTDTQYF
>TRBJ2-3|17|TRBV7-8|TRBD2|NA
TGTGCCAGCAGCTTAGGGATAAGCGGGGGGGCCGTGGATACGCAGTATTTT
CASSLGISGGAVDTQYF
>TRBJ2-3|16|TRBV11-2|NA|NA
TGTGCCAGCAGTCCTCAGCCGGGACTTAGCACAGATACGCAGTATTTT
CASSPQPGLSTDTQYF
>TRBJ1-6|14|TRBV15|NA|NA
TGTGCCACCTCGGAGAGCTCCTATAATTCACCCCTCCACTTT
CATSESSYNSPLHF
>TRBJ2-7|13|TRBV4-1|TRBD1|once
TGCGCCAGCAGCTGGGACAGCTCCTACGAGCAGTACTTC
CASSWDSSYEQYF
>TRBJ2-7|15|TRBV6-1|TRBD2|NA
TGTGCCAGCAGTATTGGGACTAGCGGTACCTACGAGCAGTACTTC
CASSIGTSGTYEQYF
>TRBJ2-5|16|TRBV10-3|NA|NA
TGTGCCATCAGCCCCCTAAGAGGAACAGGGTTGGAGACCCAGTACTTC
CAISPLRGTGLETQYF
>TRBJ2-1|13|TRBV27|NA|NA
TGTGCCAGCAGTTCGTCCAGTTACAATGAGCAGTTCTTC
CASSSSSYNEQFF
>TRBJ2-7|15|TRBV5-1|TRBD2|NA
TGCGCCAGCAGCTTGGAAGTCGGGGGGGCGTACGAGCAGTACTTC
CASSLEVGGAYEQYF
>TRBJ2-7|14|TRBV6-6|NA|NA
TGTGCCAGCAGTATTGGACAGATCTCCTACGAGCAGTACTTC
CASSIGQISYEQYF
>TRBJ2-7|17|TRBV19|NA|NA
TGTGCCAGTAGTACGGGGCGTGGGACGGAATACTCCTACGAGCAGTACTTC
CASSTGRGTEYSYEQYF
>TRBJ1-4|17|TRBV19|NA|NA
TGTGCCAGTGCTCCGGGGGGGTCGTTTGCAACTAATGAAAAACTGTTTTTT
CASAPGGSFATNEKLFF
>TRBJ1-2|18|TRBV7-8|TRBD1|NA
TGTGCCAGCAGCTTAGAGGGGGGACAGGGGGCGCTTGGCTATGGCTACACCTTC
CASSLEGGQGALGYGYTF
>TRBJ2-5|15|TRBV7-8|TRBD2|NA
TGTGCCAGCAGCACCCAGCGGGGGAGTGGAGAGACCCAGTACTTC
CASSTQRGSGETQYF
>TRBJ2-7|15|TRBV7-9|TRBD1|NA
TGTGCCAGCAGCCCAGGGGGACAGGGAACCTACGAGCAGTACTTC
CASSPGGQGTYEQYF
>TRBJ2-1|12|TRBV7-9|NA|NA
TGTGCCAGCAGCCGGCCTTCGGGAGAGCAGTTCTTC
CASSRPSGEQFF
>TRBJ2-7|12|TRBV7-9|NA|NA
TGTGCCAGCAGCTTAGTTGGTTCCGAGCAGTACTTC
CASSLVGSEQYF
>TRBJ2-7|11|TRBV15|NA|NA
TGTGCCACCAGCCGGGGCCACGAGCAGTACTTC
CATSRGHEQYF
>TRBJ2-7|13|TRBV11-2|TRBD1|NA
TGTGCCAGCAGCGCCGGGACAGCCTACGAGCAGTACTTC
CASSAGTAYEQYF
>TRBJ2-2|15|TRBV7-6|NA|NA
TGTGCCAGCAGCTTAGAGGGTTTGAGCACCGGGGAGCTGTTTTTT
CASSLEGLSTGELFF